One sample yielded the 10 T cell receptor beta chains listed below, sequenced in a study of T cell responses to AZD1222 COVID-19 vaccine. The assay was immunoSEQ multiplex PCR, and TCRdb's table has in-frame clones only and misses some. The sample has around 60,000 clones, around nine tenths seen once. This material consisted of peripheral blood, taken 28 days after the second dose of the MenACWY control vaccine. All receptors come from an adult who received the MenACWY meningococcal vaccine as a control.

The chain links TRBV27 to TRBJ1-4; no firm D call. V lost 2 bases, J lost 2 bases, and 3 bases lay in between. CDR3 size: 13 residues. Germline CDR1 reads MNHEY; CDR2 reads SMNVEV (reference sequence). The CDR3 spells CASSLGTNEKLFF. The CDR3 nucleotides are TGTGCCAGCAGTTTAGGGACTAATGAAAAACTGTTTTTT. Full variable domain (outside the CDR3, taken from reference TRBV27 and TRBJ1-4): EAQVTQNPRYLITVTGKKLTVTCSQNMNHEYMSWYRQDPGLGLRQIYYSMNVEVTDKGDVPEGYKVSRKEKRNFPLILESPSPNQTSLYFCASSLGTNEKLFFGSGTQLSVL.

The chain has TRBV6-2 or TRBV6-3 and TRBJ2-7; D is ambiguous. V was clipped by 3 bases and J by 12 bases, with 18 bases between them. CDR3 length equals 13 residues. Germline CDR1 and CDR2: MNHEY and SVGEGT. The CDR3 spells CASSYGRDSEPYF. The CDR3 nucleotides read TGTGCCAGCAGTTATGGCCGAGACTCAGAACCGTACTTC.

As for this clone: A read error may produce the germline difference seen at one junction end. Here the CDR3 DNA reads TGTGCCAGCAGGCCGGGACAGGGGTCCTCCGAGCAGTACTTC. It encodes CASRPGQGSSEQYF. The chain recombines TRBV5-4 with TRBJ2-7; TRBD1 aligns across 10 bases. CDR1 and CDR2 from the germline V gene are SGHNT and YYREEE (reference sequence). The CDR3 totals 14 residues. The full variable domain, completed using reference TRBV5-4 and TRBJ2-7, is ETGVTQSPTHLIKTRGQQVTLRCSSQSGHNTVSWYQQALGQGPQFIFQYYREEENGRGNFPPRFSGLQFPNYSSELNVNALELDDSALYLCASRPGQGSSEQYFGPGTRLTVT.

A few counts support this clone. Written as DNA, the CDR3 is TGCGCCAGCAGCTTGGCTAACGACTATCGCTATGAGCAGTTCTTC. It specifies CASSLANDYRYEQFF. V usage is TRBV5-1 and J usage is TRBJ2-1, with D possibly TRBD2 on 5 matching bases. Germline V gives CDR1 SGHRS, CDR2 YFSETQ. The V and J ends lost 0 bases and 8 bases respectively, with 15 bases between them. This CDR3 contains 15 residues.

The rearrangement links TRBV27 to TRBJ1-2, with TRBD1 as a possible D gene (6 bases). Germline V gene sequence: CDR1 MNHEY, CDR2 SMNVEV (reference sequence). The CDR3 has 16 residues. V dropped 2 bases and J dropped 7 bases, with 20 bases sitting between them. The CDR3 DNA reads TGTGCCAGCAGTTTAGGGGTGGGGGGGGCGCCCACTGGCTACACCTTC. It encodes CASSLGVGGAPTGYTF.

The genes are TRBV30 and TRBJ1-3; D remains unclear. Trimming left V 6 bases short and J 0 bases short, with 3 bases between. The V gene's germline CDR1 is GTSNPN and CDR2 SVGIG (reference sequence). The CDR3 is made up of 11 amino acids. The CDR3 DNA reads TGTGCCTGCAACTCTGGAAACACCATATATTTT. Translated, it gives CACNSGNTIYF.

The chain joins TRBV5-1 to TRBJ2-2; D gene ambiguous. Trimming left V 1 base short and J 3 bases short, with 7 bases between. Germline lookup yields CDR1 SGHRS and CDR2 YFSETQ. The CDR3 runs 14 residues. This CDR3 reads CASSLTDYTGELFF. CDR3 nucleotide sequence: TGCGCCAGCAGCTTGACCGATTACACCGGGGAGCTGTTTTTT.

The V call is TRBV13, the J call TRBJ1-2; 9 nucleotides align to TRBD1. The CDR3 length is 18 residues. Unmatched junction bases numbered 17, after V lost 4 bases and J lost 5 bases. In germline, CDR1 is PRHDT, CDR2 FYEKMQ (reference sequence). The CDR3 sequence: CASSSGLWPGTGNYGYTF. The CDR3, as DNA: TGTGCCAGCAGCTCGGGACTTTGGCCCGGGACAGGGAATTATGGCTACACCTTC.

This clone has a handful of counts. This chain uses TRBV7-2 with TRBJ2-7; the D is unclear. The germline gives CDR1 SGHTA, CDR2 FQGNSA. This CDR3 spans 14 amino acids. The germline V and J ends were trimmed by 7 bases and 6 bases, with 19 bases remaining between them. The CDR3 DNA reads TGTGCCAGCACCCCTTTAGAGTTAGCCTCCGAGCAGTACTTC. Translating it yields CASTPLELASEQYF.

This chain connects TRBV3-1 (or the pseudogene TRBV3-2) to TRBJ2-7, with 8 bases aligning to TRBD1. The CDR3 spans 17 residues. Germline V gives CDR1 LGHDT, CDR2 YNNKEL (reference sequence). Trimming took 4 bases from V and 2 from J; bases not matched to a gene: 13. The CDR3 nucleotides are TGTGCCAGCAGCCGGACGCTCACCGAGGACAGGGCCTACGAGCAGTACTTC. Its protein is CASSRTLTEDRAYEQYF.